These T cell receptor beta chains were read from a single sample in a study of blood T cell repertoires in COVID-19. TCRdb's copy holds only in-frame clones and misses some; the assay was immunoSEQ multiplex PCR. The data show about 380,000 clones, with 88% seen just once and 0.9% to 1.5% held by the top ten. The sequenced material came from PBMCs or T cells enriched from blood (not recorded which). These receptor sequences come from a young woman who had recovered from COVID-19. CDR3s include the opening cysteine and the closing phenylalanine or tryptophan. Fields, in order: D gene, clone size, V gene, J gene, CDR3 protein, CDR3 DNA. The D gene is left open where the match is weak. The listing skips clone size in some rows; elsewhere it reads once, few, many or a size class.

.	.	TRBV19	TRBJ2-3	CASSIRSAGTQYF	TGTGCCAGTAGTATCCGGTCGGCGGGTACGCAGTATTTT
.	.	TRBV24-1	TRBJ2-5	CATRGSGAETQYF	TGTGCCACCAGGGGTTCAGGGGCGGAGACCCAGTACTTC
.	.	TRBV2	TRBJ1-1	CASSKDSNIEAFF	TGTGCCAGCAGTAAGGACAGCAATATTGAAGCTTTCTTT
.	once	TRBV9	TRBJ1-2	CASSVAAAGKNNYGYTF	TGTGCCAGCAGCGTAGCTGCAGCCGGGAAAAATAACTATGGCTACACCTTC
TRBD2	once	TRBV11-3	TRBJ2-3	CASSPGLSSGGESTDTQYF	TGTGCCAGCAGCCCCGGGTTGAGTAGCGGGGGGGAAAGCACAGATACGCAGTATTTT
.	.	TRBV7-9	TRBJ2-2	CASSLEAPNTGELFF	TGTGCCAGCAGCTTAGAAGCCCCCAACACCGGGGAGCTGTTTTTT
TRBD1	.	TRBV3-1/TRBV3-2	TRBJ1-4	CASSQVSRQGVFGNEKLFF	TGTGCCAGCAGCCAAGTTTCAAGACAGGGAGTGTTCGGTAATGAAAAACTGTTTTTT
.	.	TRBV27	TRBJ1-2	CASSGPPDRNGYTF	TGTGCCAGCAGTGGCCCTCCAGACAGGAATGGCTACACCTTC
.	.	TRBV7-9	TRBJ1-1	CASSLTHQNTEAFF	TGTGCCAGCAGCTTAACTCATCAGAACACTGAAGCTTTCTTT
TRBD1	.	TRBV9	TRBJ1-2	CASSQGGELYGYTF	TGTGCCAGCAGCCAGGGGGGAGAGCTCTATGGCTACACCTTC
.	.	TRBV30	TRBJ1-4	CAWSSPGKNEKLFF	TGTGCCTGGAGTTCCCCAGGGAAGAACGAAAAACTGTTTTTT
.	.	TRBV7-2	TRBJ2-7	CASSDIGGLGLDEQYF	TGTGCCAGCAGCGACATCGGGGGGCTCGGTTTGGACGAGCAGTACTTC
TRBD2	.	TRBV3-1/TRBV3-2	TRBJ2-3	CASSQGLAGGRDTQYF	TGTGCCAGCAGCCAAGGTCTAGCGGGGGGACGGGATACGCAGTATTTT
.	.	TRBV24-1	TRBJ1-3	CATSDREWNTIYF	TGTGCCACCAGTGATCGGGAGTGGAACACCATATATTTT
.	.	TRBV12-3/TRBV12-4	TRBJ1-2	CASSFPGYYGYTF	TGTGCCAGCAGTTTCCCCGGTTACTATGGCTACACCTTC
TRBD2	.	TRBV18	TRBJ2-7	CASSPSWRGESDEQYF	TGTGCCAGCTCACCATCGTGGCGGGGGGAAAGCGACGAGCAGTACTTC
TRBD1	.	TRBV5-1	TRBJ1-2	CASSLDGTGGIYGYTF	TGCGCCAGCAGCTTGGACGGGACAGGGGGCATTTATGGCTACACCTTC
.	.	TRBV30	TRBJ1-4	CAWSVPGSYGDREKLFF	TGTGCCTGGAGTGTACCAGGCAGCTACGGTGATCGTGAAAAACTGTTTTTT
.	few	TRBV4-1	TRBJ1-5	CASSQDRGQPQHF	TGCGCCAGCAGCCAAGACAGGGGACAGCCCCAGCATTTT
.	.	TRBV27	TRBJ1-1	CASSKSGVEAFF	TGTGCCAGCAGTAAGAGCGGGGTAGAAGCTTTCTTT
.	.	TRBV6-4	TRBJ2-3	CASSDSSPGGTDTQYF	TGTGCCAGCAGTGACTCGAGTCCGGGGGGCACAGATACGCAGTATTTT
TRBD1	.	TRBV28	TRBJ1-6	CASSSRQGRAPLHF	TGTGCCAGCAGTTCTCGACAGGGTAGGGCACCCCTCCACTTT
TRBD1	.	TRBV6-5	TRBJ1-2	CASSYVGTAYGYTF	TGTGCCAGCAGTTACGTCGGGACAGCCTATGGCTACACCTTC
.	once	TRBV28	TRBJ1-2	CASSSLRGFYGYTF	TGTGCCAGCAGTTCCCTCCGAGGTTTCTATGGCTACACCTTC
TRBD1	.	TRBV4-3	TRBJ2-1	CASSHSDRATEQFF	TGCGCCAGCAGCCATTCCGACAGGGCGACTGAGCAGTTCTTC
.	.	TRBV9	TRBJ2-7	CASSFDRGEQYF	TGTGCCAGCAGCTTCGACAGAGGCGAGCAGTACTTC
TRBD1	.	TRBV10-2	TRBJ2-7	CASRVGQGFFEEYF	TGCGCCAGCAGGGTTGGACAGGGTTTCTTCGAGGAGTACTTC
.	.	TRBV7-9	TRBJ1-1	CASSSPQGSEAFF	TGTGCCAGCAGCTCCCCCCAGGGGTCTGAAGCTTTCTTT
.	.	TRBV4-3	TRBJ1-4	CASSLSPGTNEKLFF	TGCGCCAGCAGCCTCAGTCCAGGGACTAATGAAAAACTGTTTTTT
.	.	TRBV7-3	TRBJ1-6	CASSLLGGGSYNSPLHF	TGTGCCAGCAGCTTGCTGGGCGGGGGCTCCTATAATTCACCCCTCCACTTT
TRBD1	.	TRBV29-1	TRBJ1-2	CSVGDSYGYTF	TGCAGCGTGGGGGACAGTTATGGCTACACCTTC
.	once	TRBV27	TRBJ2-7	CASSLRYGNTYSYEQYF	TGTGCCAGCAGTTTAAGGTACGGGAACACTTACTCCTACGAGCAGTACTTC
.	.	TRBV14	TRBJ2-2	CASSQYRTTGELFF	TGTGCCAGCAGCCAATATCGTACAACCGGGGAGCTGTTTTTT
.	.	TRBV5-1	TRBJ2-1	CASSLRRGDEQFF	TGCGCCAGCAGCTTGAGGAGGGGTGATGAGCAGTTCTTC
.	.	TRBV18	TRBJ1-2	CASSPRELGKNYGYTF	TGTGCCAGCTCACCACGGGAGCTCGGTAAAAACTATGGCTACACCTTC
.	.	TRBV5-4	TRBJ1-5	CASSVDSNQPQHF	TGTGCCAGCAGCGTGGACTCCAATCAGCCCCAGCATTTT
TRBD2	few	TRBV5-1	TRBJ2-2	CASSLAGGTGELFF	TGCGCCAGCAGCTTGGCGGGGGGGACCGGGGAGCTGTTTTTT
TRBD1	.	TRBV19	TRBJ2-1	CASKQGTGQGRNEQFF	TGTGCCAGTAAACAGGGGACCGGACAGGGGAGGAATGAGCAGTTCTTC
TRBD1	.	TRBV30	TRBJ1-1	CAFVTGGFTEAFF	TGTGCCTTCGTGACAGGGGGCTTCACTGAAGCTTTCTTT
.	.	TRBV25-1	TRBJ1-2	CASSEYTGRYGYTF	TGTGCCAGCAGTGAATACACAGGACGCTATGGCTACACCTTC
.	.	TRBV11-2	TRBJ2-2	CASRQTGNTGELFF	TGTGCCAGCAGACAAACAGGGAACACCGGGGAGCTGTTTTTT
.	.	TRBV30	TRBJ1-2	CAWSASSGGGALHHTF	TGTGCCTGGAGTGCCAGCAGCGGGGGAGGAGCGTTGCATCACACCTTC
TRBD2	.	TRBV6-5	TRBJ2-3	CASRAGTSGTDTQYF	TGTGCCAGCAGAGCCGGGACTAGTGGGACAGATACGCAGTATTTT
.	.	TRBV30	TRBJ1-5	CAWRQRTASNQPQHF	TGTGCCTGGAGGCAGAGGACAGCTAGCAATCAGCCCCAGCATTTT
TRBD2	.	TRBV3-1/TRBV3-2	TRBJ2-3	CASSQVPGGLDTQYF	TGTGCCAGCAGCCAAGTCCCGGGGGGGCTAGATACGCAGTATTTT
.	.	TRBV12-3/TRBV12-4	TRBJ1-3	CASSPKAGNTIYF	TGTGCCAGCAGTCCCAAAGCGGGAAACACCATATATTTT
.	once	TRBV28	TRBJ2-7	CASSLNRAQEQYF	TGTGCCAGCAGTTTGAACAGGGCACAGGAGCAGTACTTC
TRBD2	.	TRBV28	TRBJ2-7	CASSLAGLAGGSYEQYF	TGTGCCAGCAGTTTGGCCGGACTAGCGGGGGGGTCCTACGAGCAGTACTTC
TRBD2	.	TRBV5-8	TRBJ2-1	CASSFWGGNEQFF	TGTGCCAGCAGCTTCTGGGGAGGGAATGAGCAGTTCTTC
TRBD2	.	TRBV7-3	TRBJ2-1	CASSSNSGVRNEQFF	TGTGCCAGCAGCTCAAATAGCGGGGTACGCAATGAGCAGTTCTTC
TRBD2	.	TRBV27	TRBJ2-1	CASSLRGDSHNEQFF	TGTGCCAGCAGTTTACGGGGGGATTCCCACAATGAGCAGTTCTTC
TRBD1	.	TRBV19	TRBJ2-5	CATTPRDSRGETQYF	TGTGCCACGACCCCCCGGGACAGCCGTGGAGAGACCCAGTACTTC
.	few	TRBV5-4	TRBJ1-6	CASSPRQAVNSPLHF	TGTGCCAGCAGCCCCCGACAGGCTGTAAATTCACCCCTCCACTTT
.	few	TRBV30	TRBJ1-2	CAWSVRGDYGYTF	TGTGCCTGGAGTGTACGGGGGGACTATGGCTACACCTTC
TRBD1	.	TRBV6-5	TRBJ1-1	CASSRTGLNTEAFF	TGTGCCAGCAGTCGGACAGGGCTGAACACTGAAGCTTTCTTT
.	.	TRBV9	TRBJ2-7	CASSPIPHNRVPYEQYF	TGTGCCAGCAGCCCTATACCTCACAACAGGGTACCCTACGAGCAGTACTTC
.	.	TRBV11-1	TRBJ2-2	CASSAQGVITGELFF	TGTGCCAGCAGCGCCCAAGGGGTAATCACCGGGGAGCTGTTTTTT